These 15 T cell receptor beta chains share one sample of origin, sequenced in a study of cytomegalovirus exposure and HLA in healthy donors. The PCR used 60 Vbeta and 13 Jbeta primers. TCRdb's copy holds only in-frame clones and misses some; the assay was immunoSEQ multiplex PCR. The table includes roughly 200,000 clones, 86% detected once. Sequences were obtained from PBMCs. The receptors were gathered from a woman aged 25 to 39 in good health and CMV-seronegative.

CDR3 region: CASSDGTKDTQYF. DNA for the CDR3: TGTGCCAGCAGCGACGGGACTAAGGATACGCAGTATTTT. This chain joins TRBV9 and TRBJ2-3, with 7 bases identical to TRBD2. The CDR3 totals 13 residues. CDR1 SGDLS and CDR2 YYNGEE come from the germline V gene. Trimming took 3 bases from V and 6 from J; bases not matched to a gene: 4.

This clone was observed a handful of times. V usage is TRBV7-9 and J usage is TRBJ1-5; 10 nucleotides line up with TRBD1. Looked up from germline, CDR1 is SEHNR and CDR2 is FQNEAQ (reference sequence). This CDR3 has 16 amino acids. Trimming took 5 bases from V and 4 from J; bases not matched to a gene: 8. CDR3 protein: CASSKGTGVANQPQHF. The DNA for the CDR3 is TGTGCCAGCAGCAAAGGGACAGGGGTTGCAAATCAGCCCCAGCATTTT.

V gene TRBV6-1 combines with J gene TRBJ1-2; D remains unclear. Germline V lookup: CDR1 MNHNS, CDR2 SASEGT. The CDR3 extends over 12 amino acids. V lost 6 bases to trimming and J lost 8 bases, with 13 bases between them. CDR3 loop: CASSPREQGYTF. For the CDR3, the DNA is TGTGCCAGCAGCCCCCGGGAACAGGGCTACACCTTC.

This clone appeared a few times. The chain carries TRBV27 and TRBJ2-1, with 9 bases aligning to TRBD2. The CDR3 totals 15 residues. Trimming removed 6 bases from V and 8 bases from J; junction bases left unmatched: 11. CDR1 is MNHEY, CDR2 SMNVEV, per germline (reference sequence). CDR3 region: CASSTYAGGPDEQFF. CDR3 bases: TGTGCCAGCAGCACCTATGCGGGAGGGCCGGATGAGCAGTTCTTC.

The table lists this clone with a few counts. V and J are TRBV6-5 and TRBJ2-1; 8 nucleotides align to TRBD1. Per the germline V gene, CDR1 is MNHEY and CDR2 is SVGAGI. V shed 3 bases and J 8 bases; nucleotides not matched to a gene: 9. This CDR3 contains 15 residues. CDR3 bases: TGTGCCAGCAGTTATGGCCGACAGGGGAAGGATGAGCAGTTCTTC. It encodes CASSYGRQGKDEQFF.

The chain uses TRBV6-5 and TRBJ2-7, with D possibly TRBD2 on 5 matching bases. Trimming left V 6 bases short and J 0 bases short, with 9 bases between. CDR1 MNHEY and CDR2 SVGAGI come from the germline V gene. The CDR3 length is 13 residues. This CDR3 is CASRLGSSYEQYF. The CDR3 region has the DNA TGTGCCAGCAGGTTAGGGAGCTCCTACGAGCAGTACTTC.

The chain joins TRBV7-3 to TRBJ2-2, with 8 bases aligning to TRBD2. In germline, CDR1 is SGHTA, CDR2 FQGTGA. The CDR3 is made up of 16 amino acids. V was pared by 2 bases and J by 6 bases, with 8 bases of the junction left unmatched. The CDR3 sequence is CASSLSGGAVAGELFF. The CDR3, as DNA: TGTGCCAGCAGCTTATCGGGGGGGGCTGTGGCCGGGGAGCTGTTTTTT.

The chain is built from TRBV5-6 and TRBJ2-3; a possible D gene is TRBD1 (5 bases). The CDR3 has 14 residues. Between the trimmed V and J ends, which lost 2 bases and 4 bases, there was a span of 11 bases. The germline V gene has CDR1 SGHDT and CDR2 YYEEEE. CDR3 sequence: CASSFQGFADTQYF. The CDR3 DNA follows: TGTGCCAGCAGCTTCCAGGGTTTTGCAGATACGCAGTATTTT.

This chain links TRBV29-1 with TRBJ2-3, with 10 bases that match TRBD2. The CDR3 has 15 residues. V lost 5 bases and J lost 3; bases outside the gene matches: 8. Germline V gene lookup returns CDR1 SQVTM and CDR2 ANQGSEA. CDR3 sequence (DNA): TGCAGCGTTTTAAAAGCGGGGGGGCAGACAGATACGCAGTATTTT. This gives the protein CSVLKAGGQTDTQYF.

The chain is built from TRBV27 and TRBJ2-1; 7 bases align to TRBD2. The CDR3 is 16 residues long. Germline V gene sequence: CDR1 MNHEY, CDR2 SMNVEV (reference sequence). V lost 2 bases, J lost 2 bases, and 6 bases stayed unmatched. CDR3 nucleotides: TGTGCCAGCAGTTTAGTGGGCGGGAGACCCTACAATGAGCAGTTCTTC. It yields the protein CASSLVGGRPYNEQFF.

This chain joins TRBV6-4 and TRBJ2-1, with TRBD2 matching over 8 bases. The germline gives CDR1 MRHNA, CDR2 SNTAGT. V trimming: 4 bases; J trimming: 2 bases; junction bases outside the gene matches: 4. There are 15 residues in the CDR3. The CDR3 loop is CASSALAGTYNEQFF. CDR3 in DNA: TGTGCCAGCAGTGCCCTAGCGGGTACCTACAATGAGCAGTTCTTC.

The chain has TRBV6-1 and TRBJ2-3; D not certain. Germline CDR1 reads MNHNS; CDR2 reads SASEGT. The CDR3 covers 12 residues. V lost 4 bases and J lost 3, with 5 bases in between. The DNA for the CDR3 is TGTGCCAGCAGTGGGCCAACAGATACGCAGTATTTT. Translating it yields CASSGPTDTQYF.

The gene calls are TRBV27 and TRBJ2-1, with 7 bases that match TRBD1. J lost 3 bases, V lost 2 bases, and 4 bases had no gene match. Germline loops: CDR1 MNHEY, CDR2 SMNVEV (reference sequence). This CDR3 contains 15 residues. In nucleotides, the CDR3 is TGTGCCAGCAGTTTACGAGGGGGCGACTACAATGAGCAGTTCTTC. It encodes CASSLRGGDYNEQFF.

The chain recombines TRBV4-1 with TRBJ1-1; no clear D. Trimming took 4 bases from V and 0 from J, leaving 12 bases between them. In germline, CDR1 is MGHRA, CDR2 YSYEKL. CDR3 length: 15 residues. The CDR3 reads CASSRHGVMNTEAFF. The CDR3 coding sequence is TGCGCCAGCAGCCGACACGGGGTTATGAACACTGAAGCTTTCTTT.

The table lists this clone with a count of one. This chain connects TRBV29-1 to TRBJ2-1; weak D call: TRBD2 (6 bases). The CDR3 covers 11 residues. Germline CDR1 is SQVTM and CDR2 is ANQGSEA. Trimming took off 6 bases at V and 3 bases at J, with 6 bases between the two ends. CDR3 in DNA: TGCAGCGTCGGGGGCTACAATGAGCAGTTCTTC. This translates into CSVGGYNEQFF.